This T cell receptor (beta chain) was sequenced during a study of human T cells and chemical hapten exposure (dated by TCRdb to the early 2020s). For context, the study as a whole: For sensitization, 2% DPC in acetone was applied to a 2 cm by 2 cm area of upper inner arm skin. For TCR sequencing, blood came from 25 to 35 alopecia patients at anywhere from one to four time points (pre-sensitization, 2, 6 and 24 weeks). Libraries were pooled for sequencing, and variation in per-sample TCR yields was attributed mainly to small differences in library volumes within the pool. Weekly therapeutic DPC doses were additionally applied to the scalp of patients throughout the roughly 24-week study period. Blood samples were taken from patients before sensitization (week 0) and at 2, 6 and about 24 weeks after DPC sensitization. In alopecia patients, the study followed how the peripheral blood TCR repertoire changed in vivo over primary and secondary sensitization to diphenylcyclopropenone (DPC), a hapten. Each blood RNA sample was used to sequence both TCR alpha and TCR beta chains. Most of the patients in the cohort were female, and the cohort covered alopecia areata with under or over 50% scalp involvement, alopecia totalis and alopecia universalis. Patch tests used Finn chambers with 0.01% DPC on the upper back, scored after 6 days by International Contact Dermatitis Research Group standards. Results and caveats for the whole study, not just this receptor: Because all patients had alopecia, a presumed autoimmune disease, the immune response of the patients might differ from that of healthy individuals. Compared with pre-sensitization or healthy control sets, expanded TCRs formed significantly more large CDR3 similarity clusters, which is consistent with antigen-driven responses. DPC sensitization did not change the number of TCRs with a frequency above 1 in 1000, and there was no evidence of changes in global repertoire structure. Patch test score correlated positively with the number of PT1 expanded TCRs, reaching significance at thresholds 8, 16 and 32 but not at 4. Repeated subsampling changed both the strength of the expansion versus patch-test correlation and the threshold at which that correlation became significant.

The time point label here, explained by the study, means: patch test 3, about 24 weeks after DPC sensitization. In light of the paper, this sample's treatment or condition label describes: therapeutic diphenylcyclopropenone sensitization with weekly scalp DPC. Total RNA was extracted from unfractionated whole blood collected in Tempus Blood RNA tubes. At every patch-test visit, the blood draw took place before the patch test was put on. Patients were eligible if aged 18 to 70, diagnosed with alopecia and judged suitable for DPC therapy, and pregnant patients were excluded. Libraries were prepared through RACE. The instrument was a NextSeq 500. During library preparation, unique molecular identifiers were attached to individual cDNA molecules so that TCRs could be counted in a quantitative, reproducible way. As for how the authors treated the data: A median of about 87,000 TCRs per sample was observed, with a range of about 23,224 to 750,000. V, J and CDR3 annotation of the TCR reads was performed with the Decombinator software suite. For the PS versus PT1 abundance plots, all samples were subsampled to the same number of TCRs (28,000). Expanded TCRs were defined as absent before sensitization and observed at least eight times at the 2-week time point. The raw public data were reprocessed by TCRdb itself: fastp quality trimming at Q25, MiXCR clonotype calling, in-frame beta chains only. Every distinct CDR3 protein forms one entry, paired with its most common genes and DNA. The V and J calls here are based on TCRdb, not the publication. This sample lists 35,000 to 45,000 distinct CDR3 sequences; more than 9.5% were detected once. In total, the top ten clones hold approximately 2.2% of the sample.

V is cut by 6 bases and J by 8 bases, and the space between the germline ends is 11 bases. From the cysteine through the phenylalanine, the CDR3 covers 12 amino acids. Only CDR3 DNA is held: 36 bases, read in frame from base 1. CDR1 and CDR2 were assigned from the germline V gene as ENHRY and SYGVKD. Notes on this clonotype: Its antigen has not been determined. Per-base qualities were not stored, and no clone one base away is much larger.

The chain links TRBV10-3 with TRBJ2-1; the D gene identity is not certain. The material was whole blood, obtained in connection with sensitization to the hapten diphenylcyclopropenone (DPC). The TCR was taken from a woman in her thirties or forties with alopecia areata. Some clones in this sample may be carry-over from other donors' samples. CDR3 region: CAIRATGDEQFF. The sequenced DNA: TGTGCCATCAGGGCAACTGGGGATGAGCAGTTCTTC.